This is a list of T cell receptor beta chains from one sample in a study of T cells in Graves' hyperthyroidism and ophthalmopathy. Using its own MiXCR run on the multiplex PCR reads, TCRdb lists one record per CDR3 protein. The table has fewer than 450,000 distinct CDR3 sequences, more than 13% seen once. The specimen was blood. The receptors derive from a man over 45 with Graves' ophthalmopathy. The CDR3 runs from the conserved cysteine through the conserved F or W. Each record gives: clone size, V gene, J gene, D gene, CDR3 DNA, CDR3 protein. The D gene is left open where the match is weak. Only some rows state a clone size, as once, few, many or a class for expanded clones.

clone_size: few
v_call: TRBV3-1
j_call: TRBJ2-2
d_call: .
cdr3_nt: TGTGCCAGCAGCCCCCTCCATAACACCGGGGAGCTGTTTTTT
cdr3_aa: CASSPLHNTGELFF

clone_size: many
v_call: TRBV5-6
j_call: TRBJ1-1
d_call: .
cdr3_nt: TGTGCCAGCAGCTTGAGGCGCAGGGAGGGCACTGAAGCTTTCTTT
cdr3_aa: CASSLRRREGTEAFF

clone_size: .
v_call: TRBV28
j_call: TRBJ1-6
d_call: TRBD1
cdr3_nt: TGTGCCAGCCGCACCCCGACAGGGCTAAATTCACCCCTCCACTTT
cdr3_aa: CASRTPTGLNSPLHF

clone_size: .
v_call: TRBV5-1
j_call: TRBJ2-5
d_call: .
cdr3_nt: TGCGCCAGCAGCTTGGTTGGTTTATTCTTAGAGACCCAGTACTTC
cdr3_aa: CASSLVGLFLETQYF

clone_size: many
v_call: TRBV13
j_call: TRBJ2-1
d_call: TRBD2
cdr3_nt: TGTGCCAGCAGCTTAGTAGCGGGAGCAGGGGAGCAGTTCTTC
cdr3_aa: CASSLVAGAGEQFF

clone_size: many
v_call: TRBV13
j_call: TRBJ1-2
d_call: .
cdr3_nt: TGTGCCAGCAGCTTAGCCCACCTTCCAGGCCTCTATGGCTACACCTTC
cdr3_aa: CASSLAHLPGLYGYTF

clone_size: many
v_call: TRBV6-6
j_call: TRBJ2-3
d_call: TRBD2
cdr3_nt: TGTGCCAGCAGTTACTCGACTAGCGGGGGTGATACGCAGTATTTT
cdr3_aa: CASSYSTSGGDTQYF

clone_size: .
v_call: TRBV2
j_call: TRBJ1-2
d_call: TRBD1
cdr3_nt: TGTGCCAGCAGTGGACAGGGGGTAAACTATGGCTACACCTTC
cdr3_aa: CASSGQGVNYGYTF

clone_size: .
v_call: TRBV12-3/TRBV12-4
j_call: TRBJ1-1
d_call: .
cdr3_nt: TGTGCCAGCAGTCTTTCAGAGTCAAAGGCTTTCTTT
cdr3_aa: CASSLSESKAFF

clone_size: many
v_call: TRBV5-1
j_call: TRBJ2-5
d_call: TRBD1
cdr3_nt: TGCGCCAGCAGTAGGGGGCGGTGGGAGACCCAGTACTTC
cdr3_aa: CASSRGRWETQYF

clone_size: few
v_call: TRBV10-1
j_call: TRBJ2-5
d_call: TRBD2
cdr3_nt: TGCGCCAGCAGTGAGTCTTCGGGACTAGCAGAAGAGACCCAGTACTTC
cdr3_aa: CASSESSGLAEETQYF

clone_size: few
v_call: TRBV19
j_call: TRBJ2-6
d_call: .
cdr3_nt: TGTGCCAGTAGTGTACAGGACTCTGGGGCCAACGTCCTGACTTTC
cdr3_aa: CASSVQDSGANVLTF

clone_size: few
v_call: TRBV30
j_call: TRBJ1-6
d_call: .
cdr3_nt: TGTGCCTGGAGTGTAGATAGAAATTCACCCCTCCACTTT
cdr3_aa: CAWSVDRNSPLHF

clone_size: .
v_call: TRBV4-1
j_call: TRBJ2-2
d_call: TRBD2
cdr3_nt: TGCGCCAGCAGCCACCACTCGGGACTAGCGTTGGGCGGGTCCGGGGAGCTGTTTTTT
cdr3_aa: CASSHHSGLALGGSGELFF

clone_size: many
v_call: TRBV27
j_call: TRBJ2-7
d_call: .
cdr3_nt: TGTGCCAGCAGTTTTTACAGCCCCCCCTACGAGCAGTACTTC
cdr3_aa: CASSFYSPPYEQYF

clone_size: many
v_call: TRBV30
j_call: TRBJ2-3
d_call: TRBD2
cdr3_nt: TGTGCCTGGAGCGGACGGCGCGCACTAGCGAGCACAGATACGCAGTATTTT
cdr3_aa: CAWSGRRALASTDTQYF

clone_size: many
v_call: TRBV3-1
j_call: TRBJ2-1
d_call: TRBD1
cdr3_nt: TGTGCCAGCAGCGCCCGGGACAGGGACAATGAGCAGTTCTTC
cdr3_aa: CASSARDRDNEQFF

clone_size: many
v_call: TRBV6-1
j_call: TRBJ1-1
d_call: TRBD1
cdr3_nt: TGTGCCAGCAGCGCCGCAGGAAGGGGGACAGGGGGCCGGAGCACTGAAGCTTTCTTT
cdr3_aa: CASSAAGRGTGGRSTEAFF

clone_size: .
v_call: TRBV7-2
j_call: TRBJ2-7
d_call: .
cdr3_nt: TGTGCCAGCAGCTCAGGGGGGGGGGGGGGGGAGCAGTACTTC
cdr3_aa: CASSSGGGGGEQYF

clone_size: many
v_call: TRBV28
j_call: TRBJ2-2
d_call: .
cdr3_nt: TGTGCCACCAGTGGATACAGACCCACCGGGGAGCTGTTTTTT
cdr3_aa: CATSGYRPTGELFF

clone_size: many
v_call: TRBV29-1
j_call: TRBJ2-7
d_call: TRBD2
cdr3_nt: TGCAGCGTTGTCGGGGGGGGTGGCTACGAGCAGTACTTC
cdr3_aa: CSVVGGGGYEQYF

clone_size: .
v_call: TRBV20-1
j_call: TRBJ2-2
d_call: .
cdr3_nt: TGCAGTGCTAGACCCCTCGGGAGAGGTACCGGGGAGCTGTTTTTT
cdr3_aa: CSARPLGRGTGELFF

clone_size: many
v_call: TRBV12-3/TRBV12-4
j_call: TRBJ2-7
d_call: TRBD1
cdr3_nt: TGTGCCAGCAGTCCGGGACAGGGTTATCCCGAGCAGTACTTC
cdr3_aa: CASSPGQGYPEQYF

clone_size: .
v_call: TRBV6-1
j_call: TRBJ2-2
d_call: .
cdr3_nt: TGTGCCAGCAGTGAAGCCCTAAGGAAGAAGGGTAACGGGGAGCTGTTTTTT
cdr3_aa: CASSEALRKKGNGELFF

clone_size: many
v_call: TRBV14
j_call: TRBJ2-1
d_call: TRBD2
cdr3_nt: TGTGCCAGCAGCCAAGAACTAGCGGGCCACAATGAGCAGTTCTTC
cdr3_aa: CASSQELAGHNEQFF

clone_size: many
v_call: TRBV7-8
j_call: TRBJ2-5
d_call: TRBD2
cdr3_nt: TGTGCCAGCAGCTTCGGGGGGACCACTTTGGGGACCCAGTACTTC
cdr3_aa: CASSFGGTTLGTQYF

clone_size: many
v_call: TRBV20-1
j_call: TRBJ2-7
d_call: .
cdr3_nt: TGCAGTGCTAAAGACCCACCGAGCTCCTACGAGCAGTACTTC
cdr3_aa: CSAKDPPSSYEQYF

clone_size: many
v_call: TRBV12-3/TRBV12-4
j_call: TRBJ2-6
d_call: TRBD1
cdr3_nt: TGTGCCAGCAGACTTCACAGGGGTTCTGGGGCCAACGTCCTGACTTTC
cdr3_aa: CASRLHRGSGANVLTF

clone_size: many
v_call: TRBV3-1
j_call: TRBJ2-4
d_call: TRBD2
cdr3_nt: TGTGCCAGCAGCCAGAACCCCCCCGGAAATCTAGCGGGAGTCCGAGACATTCAGTACTTC
cdr3_aa: CASSQNPPGNLAGVRDIQYF

clone_size: many
v_call: TRBV6-1
j_call: TRBJ2-5
d_call: .
cdr3_nt: TGTGCCAGCAGTCGTCGGGGGCAAGAGACCCAGTACTTC
cdr3_aa: CASSRRGQETQYF

clone_size: .
v_call: TRBV28
j_call: TRBJ2-5
d_call: .
cdr3_nt: TGTGCCAGCAGAGGGGCCTATTGGGGGGCGCCTACAGTCCCCCAGTACTTC
cdr3_aa: CASRGAYWGAPTVPQYF

clone_size: .
v_call: TRBV27
j_call: TRBJ2-7
d_call: TRBD2
cdr3_nt: TGTGCCAGCAGTTTAGTTGGCGGGAGCCGCTACGAGCAGTACTTC
cdr3_aa: CASSLVGGSRYEQYF

clone_size: many
v_call: TRBV20-1
j_call: TRBJ2-5
d_call: TRBD1
cdr3_nt: TGCAGTGCTTTAGACAGGGCGGAGACCCAGTACTTC
cdr3_aa: CSALDRAETQYF

clone_size: few
v_call: TRBV4-2
j_call: TRBJ2-3
d_call: .
cdr3_nt: TGTGCCAGCAGCCCCCAAGCGGGTAGGGGCACAGATACGCAGTATTTT
cdr3_aa: CASSPQAGRGTDTQYF

clone_size: many
v_call: TRBV28
j_call: TRBJ2-7
d_call: .
cdr3_nt: TGTGCCAGCAGTTTTCGAGGTGCCGAGCAGTACTTC
cdr3_aa: CASSFRGAEQYF

clone_size: .
v_call: TRBV2
j_call: TRBJ1-5
d_call: .
cdr3_nt: TGTGCCGTGGGGAGTGATTACAATCAGCCCCAGCATTTT
cdr3_aa: CAVGSDYNQPQHF

clone_size: many
v_call: TRBV19
j_call: TRBJ2-7
d_call: .
cdr3_nt: TGTGCCAGTAGTATGGTACCCTACGAGCAGTACTTC
cdr3_aa: CASSMVPYEQYF

clone_size: .
v_call: TRBV20-1
j_call: TRBJ2-4
d_call: TRBD1
cdr3_nt: TGCAGTGCTGGGACAGGGGGTGGCAAAAACATTCAGTACTTC
cdr3_aa: CSAGTGGGKNIQYF

clone_size: .
v_call: TRBV27
j_call: TRBJ2-2
d_call: TRBD2
cdr3_nt: TGTGCCAGCAGTCTGAGCGACCTAGCGGGATATGACACCGGGGAGCTGTTTTTT
cdr3_aa: CASSLSDLAGYDTGELFF

clone_size: .
v_call: TRBV6-9
j_call: TRBJ2-3
d_call: TRBD1
cdr3_nt: TGTGCCAGCAGTTACGGGACAGGGAACAGCGGCACAGATACGCAGTATTTT
cdr3_aa: CASSYGTGNSGTDTQYF

clone_size: many
v_call: TRBV5-1
j_call: TRBJ2-1
d_call: .
cdr3_nt: TGCGCCAGCAGCTTTGAGGCAGGGGCTGCTGAGCAGTTCTTC
cdr3_aa: CASSFEAGAAEQFF

clone_size: many
v_call: TRBV6-1
j_call: TRBJ2-7
d_call: .
cdr3_nt: TGTGCCAGCAGTGAAGCGCCCGGGCCCAACTGGGACGAGCAGTACTTC
cdr3_aa: CASSEAPGPNWDEQYF

clone_size: .
v_call: TRBV24-1
j_call: TRBJ1-5
d_call: TRBD1
cdr3_nt: TGTGCCACCAGTGACCTTGCGGCCCCGGGACAGACAGAATTCCATTTT
cdr3_aa: CATSDLAAPGQTEFHF

clone_size: .
v_call: TRBV29-1
j_call: TRBJ1-1
d_call: TRBD1
cdr3_nt: TGCAGCGCTGGGGGGGACAGGGTGGAGGGCACTGAAGCTTTCTTT
cdr3_aa: CSAGGDRVEGTEAFF

clone_size: few
v_call: TRBV27
j_call: TRBJ2-7
d_call: TRBD1
cdr3_nt: TGTGCCAGCTCAGTATGGGGACAGGCTTCCTACGAGCAGTACTTC
cdr3_aa: CASSVWGQASYEQYF

clone_size: .
v_call: TRBV19
j_call: TRBJ1-2
d_call: TRBD1
cdr3_nt: TGTGCCAGTAGTGCCCGGGACAGATTGACCTATGGCTACACCTTC
cdr3_aa: CASSARDRLTYGYTF

clone_size: many
v_call: TRBV12-3/TRBV12-4
j_call: TRBJ2-1
d_call: .
cdr3_nt: TGTGCCAGCAGTCCTGCTCCGGGACTCTACAATGAGCAGTTCTTC
cdr3_aa: CASSPAPGLYNEQFF

clone_size: .
v_call: TRBV20-1
j_call: TRBJ2-5
d_call: .
cdr3_nt: TGCAGTGTCAGGGGTCAAACCGGAGAGACCCAGTACTTC
cdr3_aa: CSVRGQTGETQYF

clone_size: few
v_call: TRBV29-1
j_call: TRBJ2-2
d_call: .
cdr3_nt: TGCAGCGTTGAAGTTTCCCAGCTCACCGGGGAGCTGTTTTTT
cdr3_aa: CSVEVSQLTGELFF

clone_size: many
v_call: TRBV3-1
j_call: TRBJ1-5
d_call: .
cdr3_nt: TGTGCCAGCAGCCAAGCTGGCCACAATCAGCCCCAGCATTTT
cdr3_aa: CASSQAGHNQPQHF

clone_size: .
v_call: TRBV6-1
j_call: TRBJ1-1
d_call: .
cdr3_nt: TGTGCCAGCAGTCAAATTGAAGCTTTCTTT
cdr3_aa: CASSQIEAFF

clone_size: .
v_call: TRBV20-1
j_call: TRBJ1-1
d_call: .
cdr3_nt: TGCAGTGCTAGAGATCAGGTACCCACTGAAGCTTTCTTT
cdr3_aa: CSARDQVPTEAFF